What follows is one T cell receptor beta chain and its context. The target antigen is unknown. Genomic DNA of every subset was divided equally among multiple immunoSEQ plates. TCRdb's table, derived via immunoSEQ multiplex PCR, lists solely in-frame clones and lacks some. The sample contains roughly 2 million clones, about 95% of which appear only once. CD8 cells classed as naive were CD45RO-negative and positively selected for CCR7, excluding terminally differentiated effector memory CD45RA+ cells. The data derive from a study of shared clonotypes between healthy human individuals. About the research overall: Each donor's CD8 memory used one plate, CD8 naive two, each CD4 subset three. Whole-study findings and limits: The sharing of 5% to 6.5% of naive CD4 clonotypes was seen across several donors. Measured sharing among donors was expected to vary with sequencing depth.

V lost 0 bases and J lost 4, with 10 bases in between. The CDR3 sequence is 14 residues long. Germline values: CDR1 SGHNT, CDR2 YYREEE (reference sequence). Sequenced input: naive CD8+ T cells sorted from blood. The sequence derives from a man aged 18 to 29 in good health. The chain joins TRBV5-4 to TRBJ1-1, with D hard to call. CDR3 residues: CASSLGGWSTEAFF. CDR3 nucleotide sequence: TGTGCCAGCAGCTTGGGGGGTTGGAGCACTGAAGCTTTCTTT.